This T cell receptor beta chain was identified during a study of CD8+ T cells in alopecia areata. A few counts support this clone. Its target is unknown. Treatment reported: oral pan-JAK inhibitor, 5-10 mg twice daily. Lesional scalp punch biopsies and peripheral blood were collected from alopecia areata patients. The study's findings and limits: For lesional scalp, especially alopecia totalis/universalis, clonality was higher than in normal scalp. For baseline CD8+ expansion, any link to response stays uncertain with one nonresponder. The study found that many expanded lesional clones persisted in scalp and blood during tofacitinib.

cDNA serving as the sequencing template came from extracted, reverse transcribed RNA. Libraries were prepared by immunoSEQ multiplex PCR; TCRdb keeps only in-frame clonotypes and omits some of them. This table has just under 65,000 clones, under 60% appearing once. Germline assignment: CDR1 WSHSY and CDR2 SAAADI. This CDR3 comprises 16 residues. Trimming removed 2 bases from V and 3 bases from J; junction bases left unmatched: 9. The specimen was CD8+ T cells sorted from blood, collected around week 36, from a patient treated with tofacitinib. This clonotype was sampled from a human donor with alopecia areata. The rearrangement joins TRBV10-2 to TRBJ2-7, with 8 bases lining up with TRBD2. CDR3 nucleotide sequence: TGCGCCAGCAGTGAGGGCGGCGCCGGGACTAGCTACGAGCAGTACTTC. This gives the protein CASSEGGAGTSYEQYF.